This TCR beta chain was identified during a study of beta chain features in type 1 diabetes. Study-level points and caveats: Patients with Type 1 diabetes showed moderately but significantly shorter TCRB CDR3s in all four CD4+ subsets.

The germline V gene has CDR1 MDHEN and CDR2 SYDVKM. The V and J ends lost 5 bases and 1 base, in that order; junction bases with no gene match: 7. The CDR3 is 15 amino acids. Sequencing targeted expressed TCRB transcripts, as all isolated RNA had been reverse transcribed. Assay: immunoSEQ multiplex PCR; the TCRdb copy retains only in-frame clones and omits some. Altogether around 710,000 clones are present, around 11% being singletons, with the ten largest covering around 0.12%. With regard to this clone: Its matching antigen is unknown.

This rearrangement joins TRBV28 to TRBJ2-5; 7 bases line up with TRBD1. The receptor comes from a man aged 30 to 45 with type 1 diabetes. Sample: naive CD4+ T cells from blood. DNA for the CDR3: TGTGCCAGCAGTATCCCAGGGACAGCCCAAGAGACCCAGTACTTC. Translation gives CASSIPGTAQETQYF.